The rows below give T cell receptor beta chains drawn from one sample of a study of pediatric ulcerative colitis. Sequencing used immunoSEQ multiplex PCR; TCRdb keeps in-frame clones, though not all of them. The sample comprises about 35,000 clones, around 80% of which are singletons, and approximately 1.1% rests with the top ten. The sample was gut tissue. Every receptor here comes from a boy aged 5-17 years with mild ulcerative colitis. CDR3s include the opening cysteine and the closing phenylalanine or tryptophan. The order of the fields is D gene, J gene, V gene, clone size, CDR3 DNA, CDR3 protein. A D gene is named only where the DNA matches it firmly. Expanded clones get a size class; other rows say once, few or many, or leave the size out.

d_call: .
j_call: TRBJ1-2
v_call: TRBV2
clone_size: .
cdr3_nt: TGTGCCAGCAGTCTCAGGGTCGACTATGGCTACACCTTC
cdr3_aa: CASSLRVDYGYTF

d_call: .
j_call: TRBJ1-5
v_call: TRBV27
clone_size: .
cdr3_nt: TGTGCCAGCAGTCCTAACAGCATTAATCAGCCCCAGCATTTT
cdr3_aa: CASSPNSINQPQHF

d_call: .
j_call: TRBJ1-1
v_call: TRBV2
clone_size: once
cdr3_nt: TGTGCCAGCAGTGACCCCCCCAGACAGCAGGCCGAGGCTTTCTTT
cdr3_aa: CASSDPPRQQAEAFF

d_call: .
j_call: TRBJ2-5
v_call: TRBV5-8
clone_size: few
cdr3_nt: TGTGCCAGCACCAAGGGGGGGACCCAAGAGACCCAGTACTTC
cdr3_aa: CASTKGGTQETQYF

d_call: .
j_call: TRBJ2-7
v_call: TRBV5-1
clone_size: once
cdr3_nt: TGCGCCAGCAGCTTGGGATGGCGGGGCACCGTCGAGCAGTACTTC
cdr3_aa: CASSLGWRGTVEQYF

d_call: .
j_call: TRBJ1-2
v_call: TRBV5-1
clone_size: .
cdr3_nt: TGCGCCAGCAGCTGGGGTAACTATGGCTACACCTTC
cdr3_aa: CASSWGNYGYTF

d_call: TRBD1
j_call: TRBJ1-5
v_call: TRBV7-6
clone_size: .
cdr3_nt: TGTGCCAGCAGCTTACGCCCTCATAGCCAGGGGGTGCGTCAGCCCCAGCATTTT
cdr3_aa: CASSLRPHSQGVRQPQHF

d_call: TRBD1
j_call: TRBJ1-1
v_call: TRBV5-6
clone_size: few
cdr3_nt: TGTGCCAGCAGCTTCCGGACAGGGGGCCCGGTGAACACTGAAGCTTTCTTT
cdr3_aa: CASSFRTGGPVNTEAFF

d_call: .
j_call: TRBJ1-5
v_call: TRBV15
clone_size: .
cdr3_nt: TGTGCCACCAGCAGAGGGGTATGGGGCAATCAGCCCCAGCATTTT
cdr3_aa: CATSRGVWGNQPQHF

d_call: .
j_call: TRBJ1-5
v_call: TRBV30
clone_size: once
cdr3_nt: TGTGCCTGGAGCAAGGGGGTTAGCCAGCCCCAGCATTTT
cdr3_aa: CAWSKGVSQPQHF

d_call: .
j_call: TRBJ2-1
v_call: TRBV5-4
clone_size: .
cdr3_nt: TGTGCCAGCAGCTTGGGGGCGGTCAATGAGCAGTTCTTC
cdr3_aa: CASSLGAVNEQFF

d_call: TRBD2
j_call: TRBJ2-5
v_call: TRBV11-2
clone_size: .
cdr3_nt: TGTGCCAGCAGCTTAACCCGGACTAGCGGGGGCCAAGAGACCCAGTACTTC
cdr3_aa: CASSLTRTSGGQETQYF

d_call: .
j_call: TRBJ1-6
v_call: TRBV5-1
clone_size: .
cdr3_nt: TGCGCCAGCAGCCCGGGGAGCGTCTATAATTCACCCCTCCACTTT
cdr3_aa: CASSPGSVYNSPLHF

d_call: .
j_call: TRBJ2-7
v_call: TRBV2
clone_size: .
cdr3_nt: TGTGCCAGCAAGCTGGGCCAGATTCGCTACGAGCAGTACTTC
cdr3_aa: CASKLGQIRYEQYF

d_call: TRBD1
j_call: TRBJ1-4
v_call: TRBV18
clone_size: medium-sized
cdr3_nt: TGTGCCAGCTCACCGGGACAGGAAAAACTGTTTTTT
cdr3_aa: CASSPGQEKLFF

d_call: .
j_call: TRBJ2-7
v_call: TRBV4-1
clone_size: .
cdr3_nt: TGCGCCAGCAGCCAAAATACAAAGGGGGACGAGCAGTACTTC
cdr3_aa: CASSQNTKGDEQYF

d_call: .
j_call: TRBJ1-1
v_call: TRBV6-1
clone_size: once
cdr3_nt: TGTGCCAGCAGTGTACGGGGGGCCACTGAAGCTTTCTTT
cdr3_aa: CASSVRGATEAFF

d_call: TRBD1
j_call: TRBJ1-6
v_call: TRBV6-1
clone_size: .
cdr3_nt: TGTGCCTCACGGACAGGGTGGGATTCACCCCTCCACTTT
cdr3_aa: CASRTGWDSPLHF

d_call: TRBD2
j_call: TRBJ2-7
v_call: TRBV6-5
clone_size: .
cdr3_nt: TGTGCCAGCAGTTTCACTAGCGGCTTCTCCTACGAGCAGTACTTC
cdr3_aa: CASSFTSGFSYEQYF

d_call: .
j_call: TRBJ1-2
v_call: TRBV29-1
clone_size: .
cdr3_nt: TGCAGCGTTGGTGGGGGAAAAACGGGCTACACCTTC
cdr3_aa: CSVGGGKTGYTF

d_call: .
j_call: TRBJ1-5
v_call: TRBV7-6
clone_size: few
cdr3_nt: TGTGCCAGCAGCTTAGCCATCAATCAGCCCCAGCATTTT
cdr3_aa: CASSLAINQPQHF

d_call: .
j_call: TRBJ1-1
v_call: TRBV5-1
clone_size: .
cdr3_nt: TGCGCCAGCAGCTCGCTAACACAGGATGAGGACACTGAAGCTTTCTTT
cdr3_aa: CASSSLTQDEDTEAFF

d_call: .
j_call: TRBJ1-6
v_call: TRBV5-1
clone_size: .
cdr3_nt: TGCGCCAGCAGGGACGGAGCCTATAATTCACCCCTCCACTTT
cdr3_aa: CASRDGAYNSPLHF

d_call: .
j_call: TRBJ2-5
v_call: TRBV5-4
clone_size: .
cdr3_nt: TGTGCCAGCAGCGTGATAGGTCGGGACCAAGAGACCCAGTACTTC
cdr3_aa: CASSVIGRDQETQYF

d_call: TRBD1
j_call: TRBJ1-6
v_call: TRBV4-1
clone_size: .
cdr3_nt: TGCGCCAGCAGCCAAGAAAAGGTTGGGACAGGAGGTTGGTCACCCCTCCACTTT
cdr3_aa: CASSQEKVGTGGWSPLHF

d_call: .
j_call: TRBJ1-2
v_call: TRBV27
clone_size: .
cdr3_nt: TGTGCCAGCAGTTTATGGGCCGGCCGGGGCTACACCTTC
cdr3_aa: CASSLWAGRGYTF

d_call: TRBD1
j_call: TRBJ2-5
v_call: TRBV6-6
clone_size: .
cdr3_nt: TGTGCCAGTGGGACAGTAGAAGAGACCCAGTACTTC
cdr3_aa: CASGTVEETQYF

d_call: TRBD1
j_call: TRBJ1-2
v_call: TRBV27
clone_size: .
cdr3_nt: TGTGCCAGCAGTTTGATCGGGGGACAGGGATCCGGCTACACCTTC
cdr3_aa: CASSLIGGQGSGYTF

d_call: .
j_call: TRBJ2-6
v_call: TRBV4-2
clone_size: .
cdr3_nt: TGTGCCAGCAGGGGTATAGGGGCCAACGTCCTGACTTTC
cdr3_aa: CASRGIGANVLTF

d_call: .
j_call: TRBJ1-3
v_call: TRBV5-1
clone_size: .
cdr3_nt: TGCGCCAGCAGCTGGGGAGATTCTGGAAACACCATATATTTT
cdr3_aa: CASSWGDSGNTIYF

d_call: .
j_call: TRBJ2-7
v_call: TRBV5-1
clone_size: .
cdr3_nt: TGCGCCAGCAGCTTGGACCAGGGACCGTTGGACGAGCAGTACTTC
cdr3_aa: CASSLDQGPLDEQYF

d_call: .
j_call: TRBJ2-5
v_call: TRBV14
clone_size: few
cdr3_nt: TGTGCCAGCAGCCTCAGAGTCTTCGAGACCCAGTACTTC
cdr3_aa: CASSLRVFETQYF

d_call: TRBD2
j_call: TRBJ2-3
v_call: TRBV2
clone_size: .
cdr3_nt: TGTGCCAGCAACGGACTAGCGGGGGGTCGGGATACGCAGTATTTT
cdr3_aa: CASNGLAGGRDTQYF